This TCR beta chain was sequenced for a study of identical twins. Study results and limitations: Out-of-frame alpha sequences shared between twins exhibited an excess of low generation probability. Surplus twin overlap in beta out-of-frame sequences was less pronounced. Cross-sectional statistical analysis, not tracking of the same donors, underpinned the conclusions. Memory repertoires lacked the insertion deficit that abundant cord blood beta clonotypes showed.

Concerning this clonotype itself: As yet, its antigen is unknown.

TCRdb used MiXCR to reprocess the 5' RACE reads, holding one entry per CDR3 protein. The repertoire holds around 1.7 million distinct CDR3 sequences, with more than 30% as singletons. The clonotype comes from a newborn girl in good health. Input material: cord blood.

CDR3 sequence: CSAIATANTGELFF. Written as DNA, the CDR3 is TGCAGTGCCATAGCGACCGCGAACACCGGGGAGCTGTTTTTT. The rearrangement joins TRBV20-1 to TRBJ2-2; weak D call: TRBD2 (5 bases). Germline values: CDR1 DFQATT, CDR2 SNEGSKA (reference sequence). CDR3 length: 14 residues. V was shortened by 6 bases and J by 0 bases, with 11 bases between the two germline ends.